These 5 T cell receptor beta chains originate from one sample sequenced in a study of blood T cells in healthy people across ages (dated by TCRdb to the mid-2010s). The protocol used for the library was 5' RACE. A second PCR of about 7 to 12 cycles was run with a J-beta primer mix and a sample-barcoded 5' primer. TCRdb trimmed public reads at Q25 via fastp, called clones via MiXCR and kept in-frame beta chains. Each CDR3 protein gets just one entry, which takes the most common genes and DNA from the rows behind it. Present in this sample are roughly 1.9 million distinct CDR3 sequences, more than 35% of which were seen just once. The ten largest clones capture roughly 24% of the sample. Sequenced: blood. These receptors were obtained from a human donor in good health.

The chain links TRBV5-1 to TRBJ2-7; TRBD2 matches at 7 bases. The CDR3 totals 15 residues. Germline V lookup: CDR1 SGHRS, CDR2 YFSETQ. V gave up 2 bases and J gave up 2 bases; unmatched junction bases: 7. This chain's CDR3 is CASSFGGENTYEQYF. The CDR3 bases are TGCGCCAGCAGCTTTGGGGGGGAAAATACCTACGAGCAGTACTTC.

This chain joins TRBV12-3 or TRBV12-4 and TRBJ1-2, with TRBD1 matching 8 bases. The CDR3 is made up of 15 amino acids. V lost 1 base and J lost 8; bases outside the gene matches: 9. CDR3 DNA sequence: TGTGCCAGCAGTTTAGGGACAGGGCCGTACCGCGGCTACACCTTC. This encodes CASSLGTGPYRGYTF.

A word on this clonotype: As the CDR3 is not closed by the conserved phenylalanine or tryptophan, this likely results from a read error. CDR3 DNA: TGTGCCATCAGTGAGTCCCAGGGCTCTTTCAATGAGCAGTTCGTC. It yields the protein CAISESQGSFNEQFV. The chain combines TRBV10-3 with TRBJ2-1; D perhaps matches TRBD1 (5 bases). The V gene's germline CDR1 is ENHRY and CDR2 SYGVKD. V lost 0 bases to trimming and J lost 6 bases, with 12 bases between them. CDR3 size: 15 residues.

This chain links TRBV4-3 with TRBJ1-2; TRBD1 is a possible D gene (6 bases). The CDR3 loop spans 15 amino acids. CDR1 and CDR2 (germline): LGHNA, YSLEER. V dropped 3 bases and J dropped 7 bases, with 18 bases sitting between them. This chain's CDR3 is CASSQTDSGVGGYTF. CDR3 nucleotides: TGCGCCAGCAGCCAGACGGACAGTGGGGTGGGTGGCTACACCTTC.

The V and J genes are TRBV5-5 and TRBJ1-2, with a weak D call TRBD1 (6 bases). V dropped 4 bases and J dropped 7 bases, with 17 bases sitting between them. Germline V lookup: CDR1 SGHKS, CDR2 YYEKEE (reference sequence). The CDR3 consists of 14 residues. CDR3 region: CASSRGGADGGYTF. DNA of the CDR3: TGTGCCAGCAGCCGCGGGGGCGCCGATGGTGGCTACACCTTC.